The 10 T cell receptor beta chains reported below all come from one sample, sequenced in a study of blood T cells in healthy people across ages. Together with a sample-barcoded 5' primer, a J-beta primer mix was included in a second PCR lasting about 7 to 12 cycles. TCRdb reprocessed the 5' RACE reads via MiXCR and lists one record per CDR3 protein. The top ten hold 17% of the sample, which has approximately 810,000 distinct CDR3 sequences, more than 25% seen once. The sequenced sample was blood. The receptor set was obtained from a woman over 75 in good health.

This clonotype has only a few counts. A much more abundant neighbour one base away suggests this may be a read error. The rearrangement links TRBV4-2 to TRBJ2-1; 7 positions agree with TRBD2. Germline V lookup: CDR1 LGHNA, CDR2 YNFKEQ. The CDR3 runs 16 residues. CDR3 residues: CASSQVGGDLTYERFF. As DNA, the CDR3 is TGTGCCAGCAGCCAAGTGGGGGGGGATCTCACGTATGAGCGGTTCTTC.

The genes are TRBV20-1 and TRBJ2-2; 10 bases line up with TRBD2. The CDR3 loop spans 16 amino acids. The J segment lost 1 base and the V segment lost 3 bases, leaving 5 bases of the junction unmatched. Germline CDR1 DFQATT, CDR2 SNEGSKA (reference sequence). The CDR3 is CSASLAGVGNTGELFF. For the CDR3, the DNA is TGCAGTGCTAGTCTAGCGGGGGTCGGGAACACCGGGGAGCTGTTTTTT.

This clonotype was recorded many times. The chain employs TRBV12-3 or TRBV12-4 and TRBJ2-7; 8 bases fit TRBD2. This CDR3 has 19 residues. Unmatched junction bases numbered 15, after V lost 1 base and J lost 1 base. In DNA form, the CDR3 reads TGTGCCAGCAGTTTAGTGGTAGCGGGGATGACGCGCACATCCTACGAGCAGTACTTC. Residues: CASSLVVAGMTRTSYEQYF.

This clonotype was found many times. This chain uses TRBV27 with TRBJ2-3; tentative D call: TRBD2 (5 bases). There are 15 residues in the CDR3. Germline CDR1 and CDR2: MNHEY and SMNVEV (reference sequence). V lost 4 bases to trimming and J lost 6 bases, with 17 bases between them. The CDR3 DNA reads as TGTGCCAGCAGTTCCCCCCTGAGGGATGCGGATACGCAGTATTTT. As protein: CASSSPLRDADTQYF.

This clonotype was detected ten times or more. The CDR3 is CASSLSSSGQGETQYF. The CDR3 DNA is TGTGCCAGCAGCTTATCCTCATCGGGACAGGGAGAGACCCAGTACTTC. The chain couples TRBV11-2 to TRBJ2-5, with 9 bases aligning to TRBD1. J lost 4 bases, V lost 2 bases, and 8 bases had no gene match. CDR3 length: 16 residues. Germline lookup yields CDR1 SGHAT and CDR2 FQNNGV.

This clonotype showed up many times. The CDR3 sequence: CASSGTSGGRETQYF. CDR3 nucleotide sequence: TGTGCCAGCAGTGGCACTAGCGGGGGGCGAGAGACCCAGTACTTC. The chain has TRBV6-2 or TRBV6-3 and TRBJ2-5, with 12 positions matching TRBD2. The CDR3 has 15 amino acids. The V and J ends lost 5 bases and 4 bases, in that order; junction bases with no gene match: 5. Germline V CDR1 and CDR2: MNHEY, SVGEGT.

This clonotype occurred many times. The genes are TRBV2 and TRBJ1-2; weak D call: TRBD1 (6 bases). Trimming cost V 2 bases and J 8 bases, with 15 bases left between them. The CDR3 extends over 14 amino acids. The V gene's germline CDR1 is SNHLY and CDR2 FYNNEI. The CDR3 here is CASSERRGLGGYTF. CDR3 DNA sequence: TGTGCCAGCAGTGAACGCAGGGGATTAGGCGGCTACACCTTC.

This clonotype was seen a few times. The CDR3 nucleotides read TGCAGCGTTGGGTCCGGGACAGGGGTTTTTGGCGAAGCTTTCTTT. This sequence encodes CSVGSGTGVFGEAFF. V is TRBV29-1 and J is TRBJ1-1; 10 positions match TRBD1. Trimming took 4 bases from V and 8 from J; bases not matched to a gene: 13. The CDR3 runs 15 residues. CDR1 and CDR2 from the germline V gene are SQVTM and ANQGSEA.

This clonotype came up a few times. Possible read error: a much larger clone is one base away. The CDR3 nucleotides are TGTGCCAGCAGCGTCGGACTAGCGGGGGGAATTAGCACAGATACGCAGTATTTT. Its protein is CASSVGLAGGISTDTQYF. The rearrangement uses TRBV9 and TRBJ2-3, with TRBD2 matching 14 bases. Germline CDR1 and CDR2: SGDLS and YYNGEE. The CDR3 runs 18 residues. V lost 2 bases, J lost 0 bases, and 5 bases stayed unmatched.

This clonotype was seen at least ten times. The V call is TRBV6-1, the J call TRBJ2-1; 9 bases agree with TRBD1. Unmatched junction bases numbered 7, after V lost 1 base and J lost 0 bases. CDR1 is MNHNS, CDR2 SASEGT, per germline. This CDR3 is built from 18 residues. The CDR3 region is CASSEVGTGSSSYNEQFF. The CDR3 region has the DNA TGTGCCAGCAGTGAAGTCGGGACAGGGAGTAGCTCCTACAATGAGCAGTTCTTC.